Listed here are 13 T cell receptor beta chains from one sample, sequenced in a study of CD8+ T cells in alopecia areata. Following RNA extraction, reverse transcription yielded cDNA that acted as the sequencing template. Measured with immunoSEQ multiplex PCR; TCRdb has only the in-frame clones, and not every one. The sample shows more than 110,000 clones, 58% of them seen only once. This specimen was CD4+ T cells sorted from blood, taken at week 0. These receptors all stem from a human donor with alopecia areata.

This chain joins TRBV29-1 and TRBJ2-3; no firm D call. The CDR3 is 14 residues long. Trimming removed 6 bases from V and 5 bases from J, with 18 bases in between. Germline V lookup: CDR1 SQVTM, CDR2 ANQGSEA. CDR3 region: CSVVHRDGQDTQYF. The DNA for the CDR3 is TGCAGCGTCGTACACCGAGACGGGCAAGATACGCAGTATTTT.

A single count supports this clone. This chain joins TRBV5-1 and TRBJ2-7; TRBD2 aligns across 7 bases. CDR1 is SGHRS and CDR2 is YFSETQ in the germline V gene. V shed 2 bases, J shed 3 bases, and the junction held 2 bases outside the gene matches. The CDR3 spans 13 residues. The CDR3 loop is CASSFGGGYEQYF. The CDR3 bases are TGCGCCAGCAGCTTTGGCGGGGGCTACGAGCAGTACTTC.

The rearrangement joins TRBV19 to TRBJ2-2; D call uncertain. Germline V gene lookup returns CDR1 LNHDA and CDR2 SQIVND (reference sequence). Trimming removed 8 bases from V and 7 bases from J, with 11 bases in between. CDR3 length equals 12 residues. DNA of the CDR3: TGTGCCAGTGCTTCCTGGGTCGGGGAGCTGTTTTTT. Encoded protein: CASASWVGELFF.

The chain employs TRBV4-3 and TRBJ2-7; D possibly corresponds to TRBD2 (6 bases). Trimming took 0 bases from V and 4 from J, leaving 13 bases between them. CDR3 size: 15 residues. Germline CDR1 and CDR2: LGHNA and YSLEER. The CDR3 loop is CASSQDLSRGYEQYF. In DNA form, the CDR3 reads TGCGCCAGCAGCCAAGATCTCAGTCGGGGGTACGAGCAGTACTTC.

The J gene is TRBJ2-5, the V gene TRBV29-1, with D maybe TRBD1 (6 bases). Trimming stripped 4 bases from V and 2 bases from J, with 14 bases between. Germline V gene lookup returns CDR1 SQVTM and CDR2 ANQGSEA. This CDR3 has 14 residues. The CDR3 spells CSVAPGHNQETQYF. The CDR3 nucleotides read TGCAGCGTTGCTCCGGGACACAATCAAGAGACCCAGTACTTC.

This clone was counted only a few times. The chain combines TRBV5-1 with TRBJ1-2, with TRBD1 as a possible D gene (5 bases). The ends were cut back, 4 bases at V and 3 bases at J, with 22 bases in the middle. The germline CDR1 and CDR2 sequences are SGHRS and YFSETQ. CDR3 length: 17 amino acids. The CDR3 coding sequence is TGCGCCAGCAGCCCCAACGGAATACAGGTGAAGGACTATGGCTACACCTTC. Protein product: CASSPNGIQVKDYGYTF.

The V gene is TRBV2, the J gene TRBJ1-5, with 7 bases matching TRBD1. There are 15 residues in the CDR3. The V and J ends lost 1 base and 3 bases, in that order; junction bases with no gene match: 3. The germline CDR1 and CDR2 sequences are SNHLY and FYNNEI. This CDR3 reads CASSEEGAYNQPQHF. CDR3 DNA sequence: TGTGCCAGCAGTGAAGAGGGGGCCTACAATCAGCCCCAGCATTTT. Combining the CDR3 with reference TRBV2 and TRBJ1-5 gives the whole variable domain EPEVTQTPSHQVTQMGQEVILRCVPISNHLYFYWYRQILGQKVEFLVSFYNNEISEKSEIFDDQFSVERPDGSNFTLKIRSTKLEDSAMYFCASSEEGAYNQPQHFGDGTRLSIL.

The gene calls are TRBV4-2 and TRBJ1-2; TRBD1 aligns across 8 bases. Trimming at V came to 0 bases and at J to 4 bases, leaving 4 bases not matched to a gene. The CDR3 consists of 15 residues. Germline CDR1 is LGHNA and CDR2 is YNFKEQ. The CDR3 DNA reads as TGTGCCAGCAGCCAAGATGAGCAGGGGGCCTATGGCTACACCTTC. Protein: CASSQDEQGAYGYTF.

J is TRBJ2-3 and V is TRBV7-8; 8 bases align to TRBD1. V lost 1 base and J lost 1; bases outside the gene matches: 7. There are 17 residues in the CDR3. CDR1 SGHVS and CDR2 FQNEAQ come from the germline V gene. CDR3 nucleotide sequence: TGTGCCAGCAGCTTAGGATTTGGACAGGGCCGCACAGATACGCAGTATTTT. Residues: CASSLGFGQGRTDTQYF.

The chain links TRBV29-1 to TRBJ1-5; TRBD1 might be the D (5 bases). V was pared by 4 bases and J by 5 bases, with 12 bases between. Germline V gives CDR1 SQVTM, CDR2 ANQGSEA. The CDR3 consists of 13 residues. CDR3 protein: CSVVRGGDQPQHF. In DNA form, the CDR3 reads TGCAGCGTTGTAAGGGGCGGAGATCAGCCCCAGCATTTT. Variable domain in full (rest from reference TRBV29-1 and TRBJ1-5): SAVISQKPSRDICQRGTSLTIQCQVDSQVTMMFWYRQQPGQSLTLIATANQGSEATYESGFVIDKFPISRPNLTFSTLTVSNMSPEDSSIYLCSVVRGGDQPQHFGDGTRLSIL.

With regard to this clone: The sample has other DNA sequences that encode this CDR3 too. V gene TRBV7-9 combines with J gene TRBJ2-1; no reliable D call. Between the trimmed V and J ends, which lost 1 base and 6 bases, there was a span of 4 bases. The germline CDR1 and CDR2 sequences are SEHNR and FQNEAQ (reference sequence). The CDR3 runs to 12 residues. CDR3 DNA sequence: TGTGCCAGCAGCTTAGTCGGCAATGAGCAGTTCTTC. This codes for CASSLVGNEQFF.

J is TRBJ2-1 and V is TRBV7-2; 9 bases match TRBD1. The CDR3 runs to 14 residues. CDR1 and CDR2 (germline): SGHTA, FQGNSA. The trim removed 8 bases at V and 6 bases at J, leaving 8 bases unmatched. The CDR3 here is CASEIGTGTNEQFF. As DNA, the CDR3 is TGTGCCAGCGAGATCGGGACAGGGACCAATGAGCAGTTCTTC. Based on the CDR3 plus reference TRBV7-2 and TRBJ2-1, the full variable domain is GAGVSQSPSNKVTEKGKDVELRCDPISGHTALYWYRQSLGQGLEFLIYFQGNSAPDKSGLPSDRFSAERTGGSVSTLTIQRTQQEDSAVYLCASEIGTGTNEQFFGPGTRLTVL.

The table lists this clone with a few counts. This sequence joins TRBV29-1 and TRBJ2-1; D is undetermined. This CDR3 has 15 residues. V was pared by 4 bases and J by 8 bases, with 21 bases between. Looked up from germline, CDR1 is SQVTM and CDR2 is ANQGSEA. For the CDR3, the DNA is TGCAGCGTTGCCATTAGGGTGGGTCTATTCGATGAGCAGTTCTTC. Amino acid sequence: CSVAIRVGLFDEQFF.